Shown below are 10 T cell receptor beta chains from a single sample sequenced in a study of control samples from healthy donors and cancer patients. The repertoire was sequenced with immunoSEQ multiplex PCR; TCRdb's copy has only in-frame clones and lacks some. The table lists about 95,000 clones, 88% of them singletons. The sequencing input was blood. The receptors were gathered from a woman aged 70 to 79 in good health.

The chain has TRBV19 and TRBJ1-5; the match to TRBD1 covers 7 bases. This CDR3 is 19 amino acids long. J was trimmed by 4 bases and V by 5 bases; bases with no gene match: 20. The germline V gene has CDR1 LNHDA and CDR2 SQIVND (reference sequence). CDR3: CASSGIFTFGTVLNQPQHF. In nucleotides, the CDR3 is TGTGCCAGTAGTGGTATTTTTACATTTGGGACAGTGTTAAATCAGCCCCAGCATTTT.

The rearrangement joins TRBV9 to TRBJ2-1; tentative D call: TRBD2 (6 bases). The CDR3 runs 14 residues. Trimming left V 1 base short and J 3 bases short, with 8 bases between. CDR1 and CDR2 (germline): SGDLS, YYNGEE. CDR3 DNA sequence: TGTGCCAGCAGCGTACTGGGAGGCTACAATGAGCAGTTCTTC. Its protein is CASSVLGGYNEQFF.

This clone appeared a single time. The chain has TRBV12-3 or TRBV12-4 and TRBJ1-2; D unclear. The germline V and J ends were trimmed by 6 bases and 8 bases, with 10 bases remaining between them. CDR3 size: 11 residues. CDR3 DNA: TGTGCCAGCAGCTCTTCATTAGGCTACACCTTC. Its translation is CASSSSLGYTF.

The CDR3 here is CSGGSGNTEAFF. The CDR3 DNA reads TGCAGCGGGGGTTCAGGGAACACTGAAGCTTTCTTT. V gene TRBV29-1 combines with J gene TRBJ1-1; D ambiguous. Trimming left V 7 bases short and J 1 base short, with 10 bases between. There are 12 residues in the CDR3. Germline-derived CDR1 and CDR2 are SQVTM and ANQGSEA.

This rearrangement joins TRBV15 to TRBJ2-7, with D perhaps given as TRBD1 or TRBD2 (6 bases each). Germline lookup yields CDR1 LNHNV and CDR2 YYDKDF (reference sequence). V was cut by 5 bases and J by 2 bases, with 31 bases left in between. There are 20 residues in the CDR3. CDR3 region: CATSPTGTRGLGTGTYEQYF. The CDR3 DNA is TGTGCCACCAGCCCTACCGGGACCCGGGGGCTAGGGACGGGCACCTACGAGCAGTACTTC.

CDR3 bases: TGCGCCAGCAGCTTGGGGGCCGCAAACAACGAGCAGTACTTC. Its translation: CASSLGAANNEQYF. V gene TRBV5-1 combines with J gene TRBJ2-7; D remains ambiguous. The V and J ends lost 0 bases and 5 bases respectively, with 12 bases between them. Germline CDR1 is SGHRS and CDR2 is YFSETQ. There are 14 residues in the CDR3.

The J gene is TRBJ1-2, the V gene TRBV11-2; the D gene is possibly TRBD1 (5 bases). This CDR3 region has 15 residues. Germline CDR1 SGHAT, CDR2 FQNNGV. The V and J ends lost 1 base and 8 bases respectively, with 17 bases between them. CDR3 DNA: TGTGCCAGCAGCTTAGCCCCGGACAACTATAGGGGCTACACCTTC. Translating it yields CASSLAPDNYRGYTF.

The V call is TRBV11-3, the J call TRBJ2-5; TRBD2 aligns across 10 bases. Trimming at V came to 1 base and at J to 2 bases, leaving 1 base not matched to a gene. The V gene's germline CDR1 is SGHNT and CDR2 YENEEA. This CDR3 region has 15 residues. CDR3 bases: TGTGCCAGCAGCTTAGGGACTAGCGGACAAGAGACCCAGTACTTC. This codes for CASSLGTSGQETQYF.

The J gene is TRBJ1-2, the V gene TRBV29-1, with TRBD1 matching 8 bases. Germline assignment: CDR1 SQVTM and CDR2 ANQGSEA. The CDR3 consists of 16 residues. J lost 8 bases, V lost 3 bases, and 17 bases had no gene match. The CDR3 DNA reads as TGCAGCGTTGAGGGTTCCTCAGGGGGCGGGTATGGCGGCTACACCTTC. Residues: CSVEGSSGGGYGGYTF.

The chain links TRBV15 to TRBJ2-7; 10 bases line up with TRBD1. V lost 8 bases to trimming and J lost 6 bases; unmatched junction nucleotides: 13. The germline V gene encodes CDR1 LNHNV and CDR2 YYDKDF (reference sequence). The CDR3 is made up of 15 amino acids. The CDR3 DNA is TGTGCCACCTCTCCCCCGGGACAGGGGACGGGCGAGCAGTACTTC. Translated: CATSPPGQGTGEQYF.